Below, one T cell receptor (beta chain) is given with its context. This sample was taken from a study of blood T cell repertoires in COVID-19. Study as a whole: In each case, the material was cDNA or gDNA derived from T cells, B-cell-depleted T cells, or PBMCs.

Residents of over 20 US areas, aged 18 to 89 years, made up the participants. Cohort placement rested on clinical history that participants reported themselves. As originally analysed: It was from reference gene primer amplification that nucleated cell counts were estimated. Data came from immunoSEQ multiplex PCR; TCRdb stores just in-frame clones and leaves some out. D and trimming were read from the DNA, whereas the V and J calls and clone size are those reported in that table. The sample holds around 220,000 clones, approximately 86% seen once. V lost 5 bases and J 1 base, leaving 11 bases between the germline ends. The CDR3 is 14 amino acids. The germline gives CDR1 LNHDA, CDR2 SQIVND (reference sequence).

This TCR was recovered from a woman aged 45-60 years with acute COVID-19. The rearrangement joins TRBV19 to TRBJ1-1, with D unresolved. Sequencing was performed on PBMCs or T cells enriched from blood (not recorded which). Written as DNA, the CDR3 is TGTGCCAGTAGTCCCTTCAACTCGAACACTGAAGCTTTCTTT. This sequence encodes CASSPFNSNTEAFF.